Listed below are T cell receptor beta chains from one sample, sequenced in a study of shared clonotypes between healthy human individuals. The data were produced by immunoSEQ multiplex PCR, yet TCRdb's version contains in-frame clones alone and is incomplete. Found here are a few million clones, roughly 93% of them singletons; the top ten hold under 0.45%. Material for sequencing was naive CD4+ T cells from PBMCs. The source is a man between 18 and 29 years old in good health. Some clones in this sample may be carry-over from other donors' samples. Both conserved end residues are part of each CDR3. The size field is filled for only some rows; it gives once, few, many or a size class.

TRBJ2-7	NA	TRBV11-2	CASSPLGDRGLEQYF
TRBJ2-1	few	TRBV19	CASRDRGRNEQFF
TRBJ1-1	NA	TRBV29-1	CSVAQGIRTNTEAFF
TRBJ2-5	NA	TRBV29-1	CSVEQIQPGGTQYF
TRBJ2-7	NA	TRBV5-4	CASSPRVGEQYF
TRBJ2-5	NA	TRBV11-3	CASRKSEGETQYF
TRBJ2-7	NA	TRBV7-6	CASSHINQGEQYF
TRBJ1-2	NA	TRBV12-1	CASSFRRDRTYYGYTF
TRBJ2-7	NA	TRBV30	CAWSVLGSYEQYF
TRBJ1-1	NA	TRBV11-1	CASSPHRSTEAFF
TRBJ2-2	NA	TRBV5-4	CASSPGVGGTGELFF
TRBJ1-5	NA	TRBV27	CASSLLGTVSNQPQHF
TRBJ2-5	NA	TRBV7-3	CASSERTGRAGETQYF
TRBJ2-7	NA	TRBV6-5	CASSYGLGLNSYEQYF
TRBJ1-1	NA	TRBV30	CAWRDRANTEAFF
TRBJ2-2	NA	TRBV28	CASSLADRGTGELFF
TRBJ1-1	NA	TRBV2	CASSVRPKNTEAFF
TRBJ2-7	NA	TRBV19	CASSTDYYEQYF
TRBJ1-3	NA	TRBV6-1	CASSESWPVTYSGNTIYF
TRBJ1-2	NA	TRBV30	CAWSVGGRNYGYTF
TRBJ2-7	NA	TRBV30	CAWSTPQTYEQYF
TRBJ2-3	NA	TRBV2	CASPREGSTSTDTQYF